The source of this TCR beta chain is a study of blood T cell repertoires in COVID-19. Germline CDR1 is MNHEY and CDR2 is SVGAGI. V lost 6 bases and J lost 6; bases outside the gene matches: 5. The CDR3 consists of 13 residues. Clones were read by immunoSEQ multiplex PCR, and TCRdb kept only the in-frame ones, dropping some. The data contain approximately 150,000 clones, roughly 82% of them singletons. The receptor's source is a woman in her forties or fifties in a cohort sampled during active or convalescent COVID-19. The source material was peripheral blood. The rearrangement joins TRBV6-5 to TRBJ1-5, with 7 bases identical to TRBD1. The CDR3 DNA reads TGTGCCAGCAGCACACAGGGGTCTCAGCCCCAGCATTTT. This translates into CASSTQGSQPQHF.